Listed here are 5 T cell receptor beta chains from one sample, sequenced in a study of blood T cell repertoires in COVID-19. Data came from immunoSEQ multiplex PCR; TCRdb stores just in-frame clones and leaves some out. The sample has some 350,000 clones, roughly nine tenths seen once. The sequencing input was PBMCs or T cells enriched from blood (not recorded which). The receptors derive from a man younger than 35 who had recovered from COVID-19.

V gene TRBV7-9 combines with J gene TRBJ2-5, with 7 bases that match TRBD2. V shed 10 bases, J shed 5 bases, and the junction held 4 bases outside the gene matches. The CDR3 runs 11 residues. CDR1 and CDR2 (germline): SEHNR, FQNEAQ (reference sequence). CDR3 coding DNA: TGTGCCACGGGACTACGGGAGACCCAGTACTTC. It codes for CATGLRETQYF.

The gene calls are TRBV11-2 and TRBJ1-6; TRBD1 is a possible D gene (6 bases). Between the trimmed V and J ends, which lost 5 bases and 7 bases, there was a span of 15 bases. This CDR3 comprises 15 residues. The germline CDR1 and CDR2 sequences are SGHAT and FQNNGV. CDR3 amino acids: CASSLQTGRNSPLHF. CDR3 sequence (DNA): TGTGCCAGCAGCCTCCAGACAGGAAGGAATTCACCCCTCCACTTT.

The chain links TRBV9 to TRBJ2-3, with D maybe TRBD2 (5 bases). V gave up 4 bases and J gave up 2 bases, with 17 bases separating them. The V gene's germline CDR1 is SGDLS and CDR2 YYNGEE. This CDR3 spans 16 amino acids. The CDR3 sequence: CASSPDLGGFTDTQYF. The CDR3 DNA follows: TGTGCCAGCAGCCCAGACCTGGGCGGGTTCACAGATACGCAGTATTTT.

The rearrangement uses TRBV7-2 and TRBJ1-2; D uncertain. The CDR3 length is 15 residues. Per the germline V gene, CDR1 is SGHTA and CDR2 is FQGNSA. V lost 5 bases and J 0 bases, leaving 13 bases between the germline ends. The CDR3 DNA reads TGTGCCAGCAGCGCCCGCGCGGGAGCTAACTATGGCTACACCTTC. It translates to CASSARAGANYGYTF.

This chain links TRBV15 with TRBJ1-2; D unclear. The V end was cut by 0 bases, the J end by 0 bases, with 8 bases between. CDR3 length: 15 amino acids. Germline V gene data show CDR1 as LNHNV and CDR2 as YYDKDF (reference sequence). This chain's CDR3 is CATSREHSPNYGYTF. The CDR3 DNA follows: TGTGCCACCAGCAGAGAGCACAGCCCTAACTATGGCTACACCTTC.